A single sample is the source of the 5 T cell receptor beta chains below, sequenced in a study of early T cells in non-severe SARS-CoV-2 infection (TCRdb year 2021). Libraries were built with 5' RACE. The sequencing machine was a NextSeq 500. TCRdb passed the public sequencing reads through fastp at Q25 and MiXCR, retaining productive beta sequences. Duplicate CDR3 protein sequences are folded into a single record with the most common DNA and genes. The sample profile shows more than 55,000 distinct CDR3 sequences; around 14% of them were found once. Together, the top ten hold around a tenth of the sample. This specimen consisted of whole blood, obtained at baseline. All receptors come from an adult who was a healthcare worker with PCR-confirmed SARS-CoV-2 infection or an uninfected control (not recorded which).

The rearrangement links TRBV24-1 to TRBJ2-4, with D perhaps TRBD1 or TRBD2 (6 bases each). The ends were cut back, 5 bases at V and 1 base at J, with 17 bases in the middle. The germline V gene encodes CDR1 KGHDR and CDR2 SFDVKD. This CDR3 has 17 residues. The DNA of the CDR3 is TGTGCCACCAGTGCCCTGACAGGAGGGAAGGCCAAAAACATTCAGTACTTC. It is translated as CATSALTGGKAKNIQYF.

This clonotype was seen many times. The gene calls are TRBV11-2 and TRBJ2-3; D remains unclear. The CDR3 loop spans 15 amino acids. Germline CDR1 SGHAT, CDR2 FQNNGV. The ends were cut back, 1 base at V and 2 bases at J, with 10 bases in the middle. The CDR3 sequence: CASSLATPLTDTQYF. The CDR3 bases are TGTGCCAGCAGCTTAGCCACGCCCCTCACAGATACGCAGTATTTT.

This clonotype was counted many times. The chain combines TRBV6-5 with TRBJ2-7; either TRBD1 or TRBD2 may fit D (5 bases each). Germline CDR1 is MNHEY and CDR2 is SVGAGI. Trimming stripped 2 bases from V and 3 bases from J, with 8 bases between. CDR3 length equals 13 residues. CDR3 amino acids: CASSYGGLYEQYF. CDR3 DNA: TGTGCCAGCAGTTACGGGGGTCTCTACGAGCAGTACTTC.

This clonotype was observed a few times. The J gene is TRBJ2-1, the V gene TRBV12-3 or TRBV12-4; possibly TRBD1 or TRBD2 for D (5 bases each). The V gene lost 4 bases and the J gene lost 4 bases, with 14 bases spanning the gap. This CDR3 is 15 amino acids long. CDR3 in DNA: TGTGCCAGCAGTTACAGTTCCTGGGGGTACAATGAGCAGTTCTTC. Translation: CASSYSSWGYNEQFF.

This sequence joins TRBV10-3 and TRBJ2-5, with TRBD1 matching over 8 bases. J lost 3 bases, V lost 4 bases, and 4 bases had no gene match. The CDR3 has 14 amino acids. Per the germline V gene, CDR1 is ENHRY and CDR2 is SYGVKD. DNA for the CDR3: TGTGCCATCAGTGCCTCGACAGGGGAAGAGACCCAGTACTTC. It is translated as CAISASTGEETQYF.